The 14 T cell receptor beta chains in this list originate from one sample, sequenced in a study of cytomegalovirus exposure and HLA in healthy donors. The PCR employed 60 Vbeta primers together with 13 Jbeta primers. Assay used: immunoSEQ multiplex PCR; TCRdb lists only in-frame clones, some missing. Altogether 220,000 or so clones are present, around 73% being singletons, with the ten largest covering 3% to 4.5%. Sample: PBMCs. These receptors originate from a male donor in good health and CMV-seronegative.

CDR3 coding DNA: TGTGCTAGTGGTTTGGCTAGCGGGGGCCAAGAGACCCAGTACTTC. It specifies CASGLASGGQETQYF. V gene TRBV12-5 combines with J gene TRBJ2-5; 10 nucleotides agree with TRBD2. The V gene's germline CDR1 is LGHNT and CDR2 FRNRAP. The CDR3 is 15 amino acids. With V trimmed by 1 base and J by 1 base, 0 bases remained unmatched.

A single count supports this clone. The CDR3 loop is CASSSSGRDSYEQYF. CDR3 DNA sequence: TGTGCCAGCAGCTCCAGCGGGAGGGATTCCTACGAGCAGTACTTC. The chain links TRBV5-4 to TRBJ2-7; 10 positions agree with TRBD2. Germline-derived CDR1 and CDR2 are SGHNT and YYREEE (reference sequence). This CDR3 is built from 15 residues. With 3 bases clipped from V and 1 base from J, the junction kept 4 bases outside the gene matches.

The V and J genes are TRBV18 and TRBJ2-3, with a tentative D call TRBD2 (6 bases). Looked up from germline, CDR1 is KGHSH and CDR2 is LQKENI. The CDR3 is 14 amino acids. The V gene lost 5 bases and the J gene lost 2 bases, with 11 bases spanning the gap. CDR3 DNA sequence: TGTGCCAGCTCAAGAGCGGGCCTCACAGATACGCAGTATTTT. Translating it yields CASSRAGLTDTQYF.

This clone showed up just a few times. The chain joins TRBV4-1 to TRBJ1-5; D is undetermined. Trimming removed 0 bases from V and 13 bases from J, with 16 bases in between. The CDR3 is 14 residues long. Germline CDR1 reads MGHRA; CDR2 reads YSYEKL. In DNA form, the CDR3 reads TGCGCCAGCAGCCAAGATCCGGTCTGGCCAGGTCAGCATTTT. It codes for CASSQDPVWPGQHF.

The V call is TRBV6-5, the J call TRBJ2-7; 11 nucleotides line up with TRBD2. V lost 8 bases, J lost 7 bases, and 10 bases stayed unmatched. CDR3 length: 14 residues. Per the germline V gene, CDR1 is MNHEY and CDR2 is SVGAGI. CDR3 sequence (DNA): TGTGCCAGCGTTGGTGATAGCGGGAGGGGAGAGCAGTACTTC. Its protein is CASVGDSGRGEQYF.

The rearrangement joins TRBV7-3 to TRBJ2-5; 8 bases line up with TRBD2. This CDR3 region has 14 residues. Per the germline V gene, CDR1 is SGHTA and CDR2 is FQGTGA. V lost 2 bases and J lost 9; bases outside the gene matches: 8. The CDR3 reads CASSLRRGESPQYF. In DNA, the CDR3 is TGTGCCAGCAGCTTACGGCGGGGGGAGAGTCCCCAGTACTTC.

The chain has TRBV6-1 and TRBJ2-5; no reliable D call. The CDR3 is 12 residues long. Trimming took off 2 bases at V and 2 bases at J, with 3 bases between the two ends. Per germline, CDR1 MNHNS and CDR2 SASEGT. The CDR3 loop reads CASSESQETQYF. CDR3 in DNA: TGTGCCAGCAGTGAATCTCAAGAGACCCAGTACTTC.

This clone was found once. The chain couples TRBV1 to TRBJ2-7; the D call TRBD1 from the table was never checked on the DNA. TRBV1 is recorded as a pseudogene. This CDR3 has 15 amino acids. The CDR3 bases are TGCACCAGCAGTCACATACCCAGGAAATCCTACGAGCAGTACTTC. Translation gives CTSSHIPRKSYEQYF.

The genes are TRBV19 and TRBJ2-7, with 7 bases matching TRBD1. Germline assignment: CDR1 LNHDA and CDR2 SQIVND (reference sequence). Germline trimming cut 1 base from V and 3 bases from J; bases unmatched to any gene: 9. The length of the CDR3 is 16 residues. The CDR3 sequence: CASSIVTGARLYEQYF. The CDR3 DNA sequence: TGTGCCAGTAGTATAGTTACAGGGGCTCGCCTCTACGAGCAGTACTTC. The full variable domain, with the rest looked up from reference TRBV19 and TRBJ2-7, is DGGITQSPKYLFRKEGQNVTLSCEQNLNHDAMYWYRQDPGQGLRLIYYSQIVNDFQKGDIAEGYSVSREKKESFPLTVTSAQKNPTAFYLCASSIVTGARLYEQYFGPGTRLTVT.

The chain has TRBV5-1 and TRBJ1-2; D ambiguous. Germline V gene lookup returns CDR1 SGHRS and CDR2 YFSETQ. CDR3 length: 14 amino acids. The V and J ends lost 5 bases and 2 bases respectively, with 13 bases between them. CDR3 in amino acids: CASSTSTENYGYTF. In DNA, the CDR3 is TGCGCCAGCAGTACCTCGACGGAGAACTATGGCTACACCTTC.

This clone was observed a handful of times. The chain has TRBV30 and TRBJ1-1; possible D gene TRBD1, 6 bases. The V and J ends lost 3 bases and 5 bases respectively, with 10 bases between them. This CDR3 is built from 12 residues. Germline V gene data show CDR1 as GTSNPN and CDR2 as SVGIG (reference sequence). CDR3 coding DNA: TGTGCCTGGAGACAGGGCTGGACTGAAGCTTTCTTT. Its protein product is CAWRQGWTEAFF.

The V call is TRBV5-1, the J call TRBJ2-3; D call uncertain. Trimming cost V 5 bases and J 1 base, with 11 bases left between them. Germline V lookup: CDR1 SGHRS, CDR2 YFSETQ. The CDR3 runs 14 residues. The CDR3 bases are TGCGCCAGCAGACCCAGACAAGGCACAGATACGCAGTATTTT. Translating gives CASRPRQGTDTQYF.

The chain links TRBV9 to TRBJ2-1; 9 positions agree with TRBD2. This CDR3 region has 17 residues. The trim removed 2 bases at V and 4 bases at J, leaving 10 bases unmatched. CDR1 and CDR2 from the germline V gene are SGDLS and YYNGEE. CDR3 bases: TGTGCCAGCAGCGTGGGAACGACTAGCGGAGCTTACAATGAGCAGTTCTTC. It yields the protein CASSVGTTSGAYNEQFF.

This chain uses TRBV27 with TRBJ2-7; TRBD1 matches 7 bases. Germline V gives CDR1 MNHEY, CDR2 SMNVEV (reference sequence). The CDR3 length is 13 residues. Trimming cost V 6 bases and J 3 bases; bases outside gene matches: 5. CDR3 sequence: CASSPGQIYEQYF. For the CDR3, the DNA is TGTGCCAGCAGCCCGGGACAGATCTACGAGCAGTACTTC.